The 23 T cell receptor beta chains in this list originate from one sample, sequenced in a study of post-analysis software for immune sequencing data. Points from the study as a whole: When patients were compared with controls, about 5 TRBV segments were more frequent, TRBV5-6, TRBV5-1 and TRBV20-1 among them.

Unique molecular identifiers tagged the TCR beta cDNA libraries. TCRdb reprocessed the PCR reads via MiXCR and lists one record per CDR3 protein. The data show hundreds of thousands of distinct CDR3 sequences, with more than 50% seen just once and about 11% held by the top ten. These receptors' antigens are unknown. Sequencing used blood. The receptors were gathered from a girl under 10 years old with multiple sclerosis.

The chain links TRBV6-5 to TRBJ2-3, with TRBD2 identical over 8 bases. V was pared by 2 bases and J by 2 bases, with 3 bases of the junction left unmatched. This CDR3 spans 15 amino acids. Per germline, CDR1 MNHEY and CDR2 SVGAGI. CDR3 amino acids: CASSYTSGTTDTQYF. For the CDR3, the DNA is TGTGCCAGCAGTTACACTAGCGGAACCACAGATACGCAGTATTTT.

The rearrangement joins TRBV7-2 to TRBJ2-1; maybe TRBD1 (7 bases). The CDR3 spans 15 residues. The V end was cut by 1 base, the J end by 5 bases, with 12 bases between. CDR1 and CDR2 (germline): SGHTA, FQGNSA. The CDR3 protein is CASSLGRGADNEQFF. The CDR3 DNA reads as TGTGCCAGCAGCTTAGGCAGGGGGGCGGACAATGAGCAGTTCTTC.

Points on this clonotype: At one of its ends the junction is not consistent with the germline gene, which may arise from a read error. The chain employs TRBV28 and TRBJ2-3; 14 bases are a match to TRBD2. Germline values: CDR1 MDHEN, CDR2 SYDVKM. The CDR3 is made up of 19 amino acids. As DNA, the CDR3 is TGTGCCAGCATCTCTGAATTGGGACTAGCGGGAGCAATCCAAGATACACAGTATTTT. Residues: CASISELGLAGAIQDTQYF.

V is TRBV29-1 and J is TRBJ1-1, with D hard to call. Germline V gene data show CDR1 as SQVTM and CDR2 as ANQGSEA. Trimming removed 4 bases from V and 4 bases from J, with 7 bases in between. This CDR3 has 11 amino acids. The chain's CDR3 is CSVAAGTEAFF. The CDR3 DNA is TGCAGCGTTGCGGCCGGCACTGAAGCTTTCTTT.

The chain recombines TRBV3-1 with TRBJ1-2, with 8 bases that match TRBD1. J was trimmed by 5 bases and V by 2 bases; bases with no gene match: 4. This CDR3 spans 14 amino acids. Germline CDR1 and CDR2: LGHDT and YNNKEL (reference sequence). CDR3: CASSQQGAEYGYTF. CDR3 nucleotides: TGTGCCAGCAGCCAACAGGGGGCGGAGTATGGCTACACCTTC.

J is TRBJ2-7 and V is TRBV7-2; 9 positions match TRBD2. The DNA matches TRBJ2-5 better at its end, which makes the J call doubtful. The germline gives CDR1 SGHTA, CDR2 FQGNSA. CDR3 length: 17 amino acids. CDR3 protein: CASSLAASGVSEETQYF. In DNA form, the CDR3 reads TGTGCCAGCAGCTTAGCGGCTAGCGGGGTATCAGAAGAGACCCAGTACTTC.

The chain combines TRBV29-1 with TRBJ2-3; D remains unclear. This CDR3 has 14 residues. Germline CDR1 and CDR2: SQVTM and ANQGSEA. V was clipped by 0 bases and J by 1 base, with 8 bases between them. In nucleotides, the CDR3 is TGCAGCGTTGAAGAAGTAGCTGGCACAGATACGCAGTATTTT. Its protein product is CSVEEVAGTDTQYF.

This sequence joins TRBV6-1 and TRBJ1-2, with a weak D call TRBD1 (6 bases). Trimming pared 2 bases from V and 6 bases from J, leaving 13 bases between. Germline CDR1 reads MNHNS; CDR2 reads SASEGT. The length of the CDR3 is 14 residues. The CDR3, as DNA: TGTGCCAGCAGTGAATCGGGGGCCGGTGATGGCTACACCTTC. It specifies CASSESGAGDGYTF.

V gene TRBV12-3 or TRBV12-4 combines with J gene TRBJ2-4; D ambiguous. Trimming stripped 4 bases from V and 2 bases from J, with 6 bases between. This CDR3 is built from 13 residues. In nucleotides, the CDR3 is TGTGCCAGCAGTTGGGGAACCAAAAACATTCAGTACTTC. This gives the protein CASSWGTKNIQYF.

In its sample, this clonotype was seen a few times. The CDR3 region has the DNA TGTGCCTGGAGAACGGTTCAGGGAGTAGAGACCCAGTACTTC. Protein product: CAWRTVQGVETQYF. The chain carries TRBV30 and TRBJ2-5; TRBD1 or TRBD2 may be the D gene (5 bases each). V gave up 3 bases and J gave up 4 bases, with 15 bases separating them. Germline-derived CDR1 and CDR2 are GTSNPN and SVGIG (reference sequence). The CDR3 has 14 amino acids. Together with reference TRBV30 and TRBJ2-5, the CDR3 gives the full variable domain: SQTIHQWPATLVQPVGSPLSLECTVEGTSNPNLYWYRQAAGRGLQLLFYSVGIGQISSEVPQNLSASRPQDRQFILSSKKLLLSDSGFYLCAWRTVQGVETQYFGPGTRLLVL.

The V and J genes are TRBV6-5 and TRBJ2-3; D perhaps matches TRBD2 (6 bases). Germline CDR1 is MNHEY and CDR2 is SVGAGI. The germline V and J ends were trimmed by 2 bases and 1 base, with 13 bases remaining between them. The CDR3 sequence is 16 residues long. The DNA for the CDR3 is TGTGCCAGCAGTTACGCGGGGACTCCACGCACAGATACGCAGTATTTT. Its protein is CASSYAGTPRTDTQYF.

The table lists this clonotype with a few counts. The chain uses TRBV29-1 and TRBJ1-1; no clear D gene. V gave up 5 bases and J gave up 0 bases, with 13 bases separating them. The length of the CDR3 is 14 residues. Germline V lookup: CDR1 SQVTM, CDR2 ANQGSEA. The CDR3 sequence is CSVYWEGVNTEAFF. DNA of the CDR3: TGCAGCGTTTACTGGGAGGGCGTGAACACTGAAGCTTTCTTT.

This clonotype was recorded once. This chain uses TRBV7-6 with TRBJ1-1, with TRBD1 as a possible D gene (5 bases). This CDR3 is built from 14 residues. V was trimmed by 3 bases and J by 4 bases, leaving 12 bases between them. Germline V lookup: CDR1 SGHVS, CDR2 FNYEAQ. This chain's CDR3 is CASSFGGIGTEAFF. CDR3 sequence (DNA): TGTGCCAGCAGCTTCGGGGGTATCGGCACTGAAGCTTTCTTT.

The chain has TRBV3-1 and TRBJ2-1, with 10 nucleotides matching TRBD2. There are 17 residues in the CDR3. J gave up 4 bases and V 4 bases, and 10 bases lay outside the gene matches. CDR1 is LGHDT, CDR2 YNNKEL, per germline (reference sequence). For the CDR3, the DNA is TGTGCCAGCAGCCTACCGACTAGCGGGTCCCTATACAATGAGCAGTTCTTC. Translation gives CASSLPTSGSLYNEQFF.

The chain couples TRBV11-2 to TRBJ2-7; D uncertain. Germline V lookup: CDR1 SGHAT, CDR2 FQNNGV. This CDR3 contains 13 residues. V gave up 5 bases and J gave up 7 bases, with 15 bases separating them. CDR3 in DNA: TGTGCCAGCAGCCTGTCGACCCTGAGAGAGCAGTACTTC. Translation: CASSLSTLREQYF.

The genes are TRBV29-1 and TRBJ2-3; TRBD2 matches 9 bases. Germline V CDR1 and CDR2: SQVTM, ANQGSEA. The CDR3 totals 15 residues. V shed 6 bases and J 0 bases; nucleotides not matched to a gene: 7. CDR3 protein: CSVARTSASTDTQYF. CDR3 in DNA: TGCAGCGTGGCCCGGACTAGCGCGAGCACAGATACGCAGTATTTT.

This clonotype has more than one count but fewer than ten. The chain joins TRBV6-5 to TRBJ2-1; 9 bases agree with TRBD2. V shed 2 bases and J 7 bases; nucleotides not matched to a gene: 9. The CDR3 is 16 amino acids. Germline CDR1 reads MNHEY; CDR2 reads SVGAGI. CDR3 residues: CASSYGASGAGNEQFF. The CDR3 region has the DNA TGTGCCAGCAGTTACGGGGCTAGCGGGGCGGGGAATGAGCAGTTCTTC.

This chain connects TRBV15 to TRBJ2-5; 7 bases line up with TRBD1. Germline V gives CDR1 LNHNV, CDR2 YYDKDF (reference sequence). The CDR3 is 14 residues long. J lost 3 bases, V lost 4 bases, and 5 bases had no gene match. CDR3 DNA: TGTGCCACCAGCAAACGGGACAGCGAAGAGACCCAGTACTTC. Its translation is CATSKRDSEETQYF. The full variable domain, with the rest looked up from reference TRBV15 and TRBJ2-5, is DAMVIQNPRYQVTQFGKPVTLSCSQTLNHNVMYWYQQKSSQAPKLLFHYYDKDFNNEADTPDNFQSRRPNTSFCFLDIRSPGLGDTAMYLCATSKRDSEETQYFGPGTRLLVL.

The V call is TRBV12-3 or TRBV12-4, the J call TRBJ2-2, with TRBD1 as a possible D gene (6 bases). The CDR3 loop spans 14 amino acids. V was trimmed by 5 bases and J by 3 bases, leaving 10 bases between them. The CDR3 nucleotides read TGTGCCAGCAGTCCGACAGGATACACCGGGGAGCTGTTTTTT. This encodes CASSPTGYTGELFF.

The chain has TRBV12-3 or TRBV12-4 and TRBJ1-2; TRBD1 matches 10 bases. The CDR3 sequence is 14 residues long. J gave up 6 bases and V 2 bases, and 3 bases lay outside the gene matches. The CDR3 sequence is CASSLSGQGNGYTF. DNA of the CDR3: TGTGCCAGCAGTTTATCGGGACAGGGGAATGGCTACACCTTC.

The CDR3 nucleotides read TGTGCCAGCAGTTATTCCAGCTCCTACGAGCAGTACTTC. It codes for CASSYSSSYEQYF. The chain employs TRBV6-6 and TRBJ2-7; the D is unclear. V gave up 3 bases and J gave up 0 bases, with 6 bases separating them. The V gene's germline CDR1 is MNHNY and CDR2 SVGAGI (reference sequence). The CDR3 covers 13 residues.

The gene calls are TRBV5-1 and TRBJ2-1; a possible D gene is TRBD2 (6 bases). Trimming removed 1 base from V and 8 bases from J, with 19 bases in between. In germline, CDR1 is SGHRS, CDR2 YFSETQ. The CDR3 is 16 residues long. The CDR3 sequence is CASSLMGRGWVHEQFF. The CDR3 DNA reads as TGCGCCAGCAGCTTGATGGGGCGGGGATGGGTCCATGAGCAGTTCTTC.

The CDR3 nucleotides are TGTGCCAGCAGCGTAGTCGAAGGGCATGAGCAGTTCTTC. This gives the protein CASSVVEGHEQFF. This chain connects TRBV9 to TRBJ2-1; D gene ambiguous. V was trimmed by 0 bases and J by 8 bases, leaving 9 bases between them. CDR1 and CDR2 (germline): SGDLS, YYNGEE. The CDR3 loop spans 13 amino acids.